This record looks at one TCR beta chain sequence and its context. Its antigen is unknown. This entry comes from a study of cytomegalovirus exposure and HLA in healthy donors. Whole-study context: The study's early data release held about 85 million unique TCRs from HLA-typed donors.

Both 60 Vbeta primers and 13 Jbeta primers went into the PCR. The protocol was immunoSEQ multiplex PCR, while the TCRdb copy is restricted to in-frame clones and leaves out a portion. The data show 150,000 to 200,000 clones, 80% to 85% seen once. The germline V and J ends were trimmed by 1 base and 4 bases, with 11 bases remaining between them. Germline assignment: CDR1 SGHTA and CDR2 FQGNSA. CDR3 length equals 15 residues. Findings of the study overall: Across HLA loci, a later analysis found differing TCR association rates, with DRB1 most and HLA-C fewest.

The specimen was PBMCs. The sequence came from a woman aged 40 to 55 in good health and CMV-seronegative. The chain employs TRBV7-2 and TRBJ2-1; D gene ambiguous. The CDR3 protein is CASSLGPEEYNEQFF. The CDR3 coding sequence is TGTGCCAGCAGCTTAGGCCCCGAGGAATACAATGAGCAGTTCTTC. Full variable domain (outside the CDR3, taken from reference TRBV7-2 and TRBJ2-1): GAGVSQSPSNKVTEKGKDVELRCDPISGHTALYWYRQSLGQGLEFLIYFQGNSAPDKSGLPSDRFSAERTGGSVSTLTIQRTQQEDSAVYLCASSLGPEEYNEQFFGPGTRLTVL.